Listed here is a single T cell receptor (beta chain). This clone was counted a single time. Its antigen is still unknown. The input lacks base qualities; no much larger clone sits a single base away. One collaborating source in Seattle enrolled patients during active infection and followed them longitudinally through the course of disease. Collaborating institutions collected whole blood in K2EDTA tubes following their own protocols. Collaborator samples were shipped for TCRbeta analysis as frozen whole blood, isolated PBMCs, or DNA extracted from either sample type. This record belongs to a study of blood T cell repertoires in COVID-19 (dated by TCRdb to 2018 to 2021). For context, the study as a whole: Samples from collaborators originated in the United States, Italy and Spain and spanned both the acute and convalescent phases of COVID-19. The material from the prospective study consisted of cDNA or gDNA derived from T cells, B-cell-depleted T cells, or PBMCs. Deeply sampled blood TCRbeta repertoires from subjects exposed to, actively infected with, or recovered from COVID-19 were included in the dataset. A freely available public database, intended as a resource for researchers studying the immune response to SARS-CoV-2, is where the repertoires were released. Samples came from the ongoing ImmuneRACE study (first 160 participants) plus 1,254 subjects from 6 global collaborators. Sample metadata almost always included a de-identified subject ID, COVID-19 status, age in years and sex. Where HLA class I and class II types were available, the types were taken from metadata supplied by the sample provider, not from assay-based typing. On the study overall, not on this receptor specifically: How much clinical and demographic metadata was included differed by source and by participant, and the metadata was provided uncurated.

TCRbeta CDR3 regions were amplified from genomic DNA using the immunoSEQ Assay, a bias-controlled multiplex PCR. The original methods were these. Nucleated cell counts per sample were estimated from amplification of reference gene primers within the assay. Sequence reads were collapsed and filtered to measure the absolute abundance of every unique TCRbeta CDR3 rearrangement. Productive Simpson clonality was computed per sample as the square root of Simpson's diversity index over productive rearrangements. The table was pulled from immuneACCESS by TCRdb, which kept in-frame rearrangements only. Such tables lose some clones; where checked, under half of the loss comes from unresolved V genes, and the rest has no known cause. Clone size and the V and J calls come from that table; the DNA yielded D and trimming. This sample gives about 76,000 clones in total; about 85% of them show up just once. Roughly 11% of the sample is held by the ten biggest clonotypes.

Unmatched junction bases come to 8, with V trimmed by 2 bases and J by 7 bases. Spanning cysteine to phenylalanine, the CDR3 consists of 16 amino acids. Only the CDR3 region is kept as DNA, spanning 48 bases read in frame from base 1. Per the germline V gene, SGHRS is the CDR1 and YFSETQ is the CDR2. The source is a man aged 60-69 years with COVID-19, enrolled during active disease. Here the chain combines TRBV5-1 and TRBJ2-1, with 11 bases matching TRBD2. Specimen: peripheral blood. The CDR3 region: CASSLAGTSGQNEQFF. The nucleotide sequence reads TGCGCCAGCAGCTTAGCCGGGACTAGCGGACAAAATGAGCAGTTCTTC.